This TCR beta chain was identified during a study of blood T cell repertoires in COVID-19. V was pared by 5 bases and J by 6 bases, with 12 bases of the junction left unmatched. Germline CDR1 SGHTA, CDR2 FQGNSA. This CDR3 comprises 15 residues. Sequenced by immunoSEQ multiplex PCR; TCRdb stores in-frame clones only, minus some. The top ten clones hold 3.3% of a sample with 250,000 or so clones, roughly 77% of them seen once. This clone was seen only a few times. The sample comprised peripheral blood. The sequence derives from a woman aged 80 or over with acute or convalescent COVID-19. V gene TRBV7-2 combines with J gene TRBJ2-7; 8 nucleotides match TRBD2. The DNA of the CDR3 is TGTGCCAGCAGCCAACTGGGCGGGAGGATCGGCGAGCAGTACTTC. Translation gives CASSQLGGRIGEQYF.